This T cell receptor beta chain was retrieved from a study of regulatory T cells in long-lasting Graves disease. At the level of the study: Newly diagnosed Graves' patients took antithyroid drugs under 3 months.

Arm-PCR with iRepertoire HTBI primers amplified the CDR3 regions for these TCR beta libraries. In the authors' workflow: Gene usage covered 62 TRBV and 14 to 15 TRBJ segments. TCRdb reprocessed the multiplex PCR reads via MiXCR and lists one record per CDR3 protein. The V and J calls here are based on TCRdb, not the publication. This sample carries a few hundred thousand distinct CDR3 sequences, 16% of them seen once, and the ten largest clones take 30%. This clonotype has at least ten counts. Time point: newly diagnosed GD, antithyroid drugs for less than 3 months. After RNA was extracted from PBMCs, the TCR library was made from it. Patients were enrolled at an endocrinology department in Xi'an, China. The same data also went into a second study, on T cells in Graves' hyperthyroidism and ophthalmopathy.

The sequence was obtained from a man aged 35 to 55 with Graves disease. The sample here was peripheral blood mononuclear cells (PBMCs), taken at new diagnosis, from a patient treated with antithyroid drugs.

The CDR3 is CASSAGTGVSYEQYF. The DNA for the CDR3 is TGTGCCAGCAGCGCAGGGACAGGGGTCTCCTACGAGCAGTACTTC. This chain connects TRBV6-1 to TRBJ2-7; 10 bases fit TRBD1. After removal of 6 bases from V and 0 bases from J, the junction contained 5 bases not matched to a gene. Per germline, CDR1 MNHNS and CDR2 SASEGT. The CDR3 has 15 amino acids.